The clone carrying this T cell receptor (beta chain) has at least ten counts. What it binds is unknown. Relative to the germline gene, one junction end is altered; a read error may explain this. The data stem from a study of CD8+CD57+ T cells in acquired aplastic anemia. Study at large: DNA from sorted CD4+ and CD8+ cells averaged around 3.2 ug.

Whoever was chosen for sequencing had shown CD8+CD57+ cell expansion by flow cytometry. TCR beta VDJ combinations and CDR3 sequences were profiled from genomic DNA. TCRdb processed the reads anew with MiXCR; each CDR3 protein has one entry. The repertoire holds about 180,000 distinct CDR3 sequences, roughly 60% seen once, with about 44% in the top ten. The length of the CDR3 is 17 residues. CDR1 is SSHAT and CDR2 is FNYEAQ in the germline V gene (reference sequence). Study-level findings and limits: Significant differences in CD8+ Simpson's diversity were not observed between patients and controls.

This chain uses TRBV7-7 with TRBJ2-5; weak D call: TRBD2 (6 bases). The receptor's source is a human donor with aplastic anemia. The sample was sorted CD4+, CD8+, or CD8+CD57+ T cells (not recorded which) from PBMCs. For the CDR3, the DNA is TGTGCTAGCAGCTTAGGACCCCTGGGAGCGGGCAAGGAGACCCAGTACTTC. This codes for CASSLGPLGAGKETQYF.